This T cell receptor (beta chain) appears in the sequencing data of a study of identical twins. Overall study findings and caveats: In beta out-of-frame sequences, the excess sharing between twins was weaker. Excess low generation probability was seen in twin-shared out-of-frame alpha sequences.

Trimming left V 2 bases short and J 8 bases short, with 12 bases between. This CDR3 region has 13 residues. This clonotype was seen repeatedly, ten times or more. Its antigen is not known. Each CDR3 protein gets one entry after TCRdb re-called the 5' RACE reads with MiXCR. This repertoire shows fewer than 550,000 distinct CDR3 sequences, around 15% found once; its top ten account for roughly 0.4%. Every sampled donor was Caucasian and healthy. These same records also appear under a second study, on yellow fever vaccine responses in identical twins.

The sequence was collected from a woman aged 18-29 years in good health. Sequenced material: CD4+ T cells sorted from blood. The chain combines TRBV12-3 or TRBV12-4 with TRBJ1-2; D uncertain. CDR3 region: CASSLIDLRGYTF. The CDR3 nucleotides are TGTGCCAGCAGTTTAATAGATTTGAGAGGCTACACCTTC.